These 29 T cell receptor beta chains came from one sample sequenced in a study of response to subunit inactivated influenza vaccine (dated by TCRdb to the late 2010s). Library generation was performed with RT-PCR. Reads for this sample came from an Illumina HiSeq 2500. TCRdb reworked the public reads: Q25 trimming with fastp, MiXCR clone assembly, productive beta chains retained. Entries that share a CDR3 protein sequence are merged under the most common genes and DNA. Across this sample there are about 500,000 distinct CDR3 sequences, with more than 15% seen only once. 3% of the sample is taken by the ten largest. This specimen was CD4+ T cells sorted from PBMCs, taken around 2 years after vaccination. The receptors shown here come from a man in his fifties or sixties who received an inactivated influenza vaccine. Donor details come from another sample of the same person, matched by shared clones.

This clonotype occurred a few times. The chain uses TRBV4-3 and TRBJ2-5, with D possibly matching TRBD1 (6 bases). The CDR3 is 15 residues long. Trimming left V 3 bases short and J 5 bases short, with 16 bases between. Germline V gives CDR1 LGHNA, CDR2 YSLEER. For the CDR3, the DNA is TGCGCCAGCAGCCAGACCGCCGGGACAAGGGAGACCCAGTACTTC. This encodes CASSQTAGTRETQYF.

The chain carries TRBV24-1 and TRBJ1-2, with D perhaps matching TRBD1 (5 bases). CDR3 length: 12 amino acids. Germline loops: CDR1 KGHDR, CDR2 SFDVKD. V dropped 4 bases and J dropped 4 bases, with 6 bases sitting between them. This CDR3 is CATSDTGYGYTF. As DNA, the CDR3 is TGTGCCACCAGTGACACAGGCTATGGCTACACCTTC.

The chain links TRBV5-4 to TRBJ2-7; 8 nucleotides agree with TRBD1. Looked up from germline, CDR1 is SGHNT and CDR2 is YYREEE (reference sequence). The CDR3 runs 14 residues. The junction had 11 bases not matched to a gene; V was cut back by 4 bases and J by 8 bases. This chain's CDR3 is CASSIAGQGSKQYF. The DNA of the CDR3 is TGTGCCAGCAGCATAGCCGGACAGGGATCCAAGCAGTACTTC.

This clonotype was counted a few times. The chain couples TRBV29-1 to TRBJ1-1; perhaps TRBD1 as D (5 bases). Germline CDR1 reads SQVTM; CDR2 reads ANQGSEA. V lost 7 bases and J lost 1, with 13 bases in between. The CDR3 spans 13 residues. The CDR3 nucleotides are TGCAGCGGATCCCCGGGACGGAACACTGAAGCTTTCTTT. Translating it yields CSGSPGRNTEAFF.

CDR3: CASSFTPASGRSRDEQYF. In DNA form, the CDR3 reads TGTGCCAGCAGTTTTACTCCCGCTAGCGGGAGGTCCAGGGACGAGCAGTACTTC. The chain is built from TRBV6-2 or TRBV6-3 and TRBJ2-7, with 11 bases fitting TRBD2. In germline, CDR1 is MNHEY, CDR2 SVGEGT. V lost 4 bases, J lost 5 bases, and 16 bases stayed unmatched. The CDR3 is 18 residues long.

This clonotype appeared a few times. The chain carries TRBV21-1 and TRBJ2-7. TRBV21-1 is a pseudogene locus. CDR3 length: 15 amino acids. The chain's CDR3 is CASSPTGRGLYEQYF. Here the CDR3 DNA reads TGTGCCAGCAGCCCAACCGGCAGGGGGCTCTACGAGCAGTACTTC.

This chain uses TRBV20-1 with TRBJ1-2, with D unresolved. Trimming removed 1 base from V and 4 bases from J, with 13 bases in between. The CDR3 extends over 14 amino acids. Germline assignment: CDR1 DFQATT and CDR2 SNEGSKA (reference sequence). CDR3 sequence reads: CSARAGREFYGYTF. The CDR3 DNA reads TGCAGTGCTAGAGCCGGGAGAGAATTCTATGGCTACACCTTC.

This clonotype was detected many times. The V and J genes are TRBV18 and TRBJ2-1; the D is unclear. Germline V gene lookup returns CDR1 KGHSH and CDR2 LQKENI. With 3 bases removed from V and 7 bases from J, the gap between germline ends came to 10 bases. CDR3 length: 13 residues. CDR3 sequence reads: CASSPPSGNEQFF. The CDR3 coding sequence is TGTGCCAGCTCACCCCCCTCTGGGAATGAGCAGTTCTTC. Variable domain in full (rest from reference TRBV18 and TRBJ2-1): NAGVMQNPRHLVRRRGQEARLRCSPMKGHSHVYWYRQLPEEGLKFMVYLQKENIIDESGMPKERFSAEFPKEGPSILRIQQVVRGDSAAYFCASSPPSGNEQFFGPGTRLTVL.

V is TRBV6-1 and J is TRBJ1-1; D is unclear. The ends were cut back, 4 bases at V and 3 bases at J, with 9 bases in the middle. From germline, CDR1 is MNHNS and CDR2 SASEGT. The CDR3 sequence is 13 residues long. For the CDR3, the DNA is TGTGCCAGCAGTGCCGTTTTACACACTGAAGCTTTCTTT. Protein: CASSAVLHTEAFF.

The V and J genes are TRBV20-1 and TRBJ2-7; D is perhaps TRBD2 (6 bases). The CDR3 consists of 15 residues. V gave up 1 base and J gave up 0 bases, with 13 bases separating them. Germline V gives CDR1 DFQATT, CDR2 SNEGSKA (reference sequence). CDR3: CSARGGDFGSYEQYF. The CDR3 DNA reads as TGCAGTGCTAGAGGGGGGGACTTCGGCTCCTACGAGCAGTACTTC.

The chain couples TRBV6-1 to TRBJ2-7, with 8 bases identical to TRBD1. The ends lost 8 bases at V and 0 bases at J; junction bases unmatched: 9. The CDR3 has 15 amino acids. Germline-derived CDR1 and CDR2 are MNHNS and SASEGT. Here the CDR3 reads CASRKAGQGSYEQYF. The CDR3 nucleotides are TGTGCCAGCCGGAAGGCCGGACAGGGCTCCTACGAGCAGTACTTC.

In this sample, this clonotype turned up a few times. This chain links TRBV5-5 with TRBJ2-3, with D tentatively TRBD2 (6 bases). The CDR3 loop spans 16 amino acids. V was cut by 2 bases and J by 0 bases, with 13 bases left in between. Per the germline V gene, CDR1 is SGHKS and CDR2 is YYEKEE (reference sequence). The CDR3 region has the DNA TGTGCCAGCAGCTTCGGACTACAAACTAGCACAGATACGCAGTATTTT. Its protein product is CASSFGLQTSTDTQYF.

This sequence joins TRBV6-1 and TRBJ1-2; no clear D gene. Per the germline V gene, CDR1 is MNHNS and CDR2 is SASEGT. CDR3 size: 13 residues. Trimming took 8 bases from V and 0 from J, leaving 10 bases between them. The CDR3 region is CASGGKTNYGYTF. Written as DNA, the CDR3 is TGTGCCAGCGGAGGGAAAACTAACTATGGCTACACCTTC.

This clonotype occurred a few times. The genes are TRBV2 and TRBJ1-2, with D uncertain. Looked up from germline, CDR1 is SNHLY and CDR2 is FYNNEI. V was pared by 2 bases and J by 4 bases, with 5 bases between. The CDR3 runs to 12 residues. In DNA, the CDR3 is TGTGCCAGCAGTGAATATGTCTATGGCTACACCTTC. Amino acid sequence: CASSEYVYGYTF.

There are many counts of this clonotype. CDR3 DNA: TGTGCCAGTCGGGGGCTAGCGGGAGACTTCTTC. It translates to CASRGLAGDFF. The J gene is TRBJ2-1, the V gene TRBV28; 10 bases agree with TRBD2. The CDR3 sequence is 11 residues long. V shed 9 bases and J 16 bases; nucleotides not matched to a gene: 9. The germline CDR1 and CDR2 sequences are MDHEN and SYDVKM. Looking up the rest from reference TRBV28 and TRBJ2-1 gives the full variable domain: DVKVTQSSRYLVKRTGEKVFLECVQDMDHENMFWYRQDPGLGLRLIYFSYDVKMKEKGDIPEGYSVSREKKERFSLILESASTNQTSMYLCASRGLAGDFFGPGTRLTVL.

This clonotype has only a few counts. V usage is TRBV10-3 and J usage is TRBJ1-3, with D possibly being TRBD1 (5 bases). The CDR3 length is 14 residues. The germline V and J ends were trimmed by 11 bases and 0 bases, with 14 bases remaining between them. Germline assignment: CDR1 ENHRY and CDR2 SYGVKD. CDR3 sequence: CASGQGISGNTIYF. The CDR3, as DNA: TGTGCCTCTGGGCAGGGCATCTCTGGAAACACCATATATTTT.

The rearrangement links TRBV6-5 to TRBJ1-2; 8 bases fit TRBD1. The trim removed 2 bases at V and 6 bases at J, leaving 5 bases unmatched. Germline lookup yields CDR1 MNHEY and CDR2 SVGAGI. This CDR3 contains 14 residues. CDR3 sequence: CASSYPDRADGYTF. The DNA for the CDR3 is TGTGCCAGCAGTTACCCGGACAGGGCCGATGGCTACACCTTC.

This clonotype was detected only a few times. Mismatch with germline at one junction end may stem from a read error. The chain uses TRBV29-1 and TRBJ2-7; 7 bases line up with TRBD2. CDR3 size: 12 residues. Germline CDR1 is SQVTM and CDR2 is ANQGSEA. Written as DNA, the CDR3 is TGCAGCGTTGAGGGATCCGGGCGGGAGCTGTCCTTC. Its protein is CSVEGSGRELSF.

This clonotype has a count of ten or more. This sequence joins TRBV5-8 and TRBJ2-5; a possible D gene is TRBD2 (5 bases). Germline V CDR1 and CDR2: SGHTS, YDEGEE. V was clipped by 0 bases and J by 2 bases, with 8 bases between them. The CDR3 runs 14 residues. The CDR3 nucleotides read TGTGCCAGCAGCTTGGAACCGGGGCAAGAGACCCAGTACTTC. This gives the protein CASSLEPGQETQYF.

This clonotype was detected only a few times. The chain combines TRBV5-1 with TRBJ1-5, with D possibly TRBD1 on 6 matching bases. The CDR3 extends over 16 amino acids. From germline, CDR1 is SGHRS and CDR2 YFSETQ. V lost 4 bases to trimming and J lost 0 bases, with 14 bases between them. This CDR3 reads CASSPGAGDSNQPQHF. CDR3 DNA sequence: TGCGCCAGCAGCCCTGGGGCAGGGGATAGCAATCAGCCCCAGCATTTT.

This clonotype was found a few times. This sequence joins TRBV14 and TRBJ2-3, with D unresolved. V was trimmed by 0 bases and J by 2 bases, leaving 6 bases between them. Germline CDR1 is SGHDN and CDR2 is FVKESK. This CDR3 comprises 14 residues. The CDR3 sequence is CASSQDSVTDTQYF. In DNA, the CDR3 is TGTGCCAGCAGCCAAGATTCGGTCACAGATACGCAGTATTTT.

This clonotype has just a few counts. V and J are TRBV5-5 and TRBJ2-5; 7 nucleotides match TRBD1. V lost 4 bases and J lost 0; bases outside the gene matches: 3. This CDR3 comprises 14 residues. Germline values: CDR1 SGHKS, CDR2 YYEKEE (reference sequence). Here the CDR3 DNA reads TGTGCCAGCAGCCCGGGACAGCACCAAGAGACCCAGTACTTC. Residues: CASSPGQHQETQYF.

This clonotype has a count of ten or more. V and J are TRBV6-5 and TRBJ2-1; D possibly corresponds to TRBD2 (6 bases). This CDR3 has 16 residues. V gave up 2 bases and J gave up 4 bases, with 15 bases separating them. Germline loops: CDR1 MNHEY, CDR2 SVGAGI. The CDR3 DNA reads as TGTGCCAGCAGTTACGTCCGGGAGAAATATTACAATGAGCAGTTCTTC. Amino acids: CASSYVREKYYNEQFF.

The V gene is TRBV6-1, the J gene TRBJ2-3; no clear D gene. The germline V gene encodes CDR1 MNHNS and CDR2 SASEGT. The V end was cut by 6 bases, the J end by 0 bases, with 16 bases between. The CDR3 is 16 residues long. This chain's CDR3 is CASRPNHRSSTDTQYF. The CDR3 DNA reads TGTGCCAGCAGACCAAACCATAGGTCTAGCACAGATACGCAGTATTTT.

In its sample, this clonotype was seen a few times. The chain employs TRBV6-2 or TRBV6-3 and TRBJ2-3; D gene unclear. CDR1 and CDR2 (germline): MNHEY, SVGEGT. V was clipped by 11 bases and J by 4 bases, with 10 bases between them. This CDR3 spans 11 amino acids. CDR3 amino acids: CACRQADTQYF. The CDR3 bases are TGTGCCTGTCGTCAGGCAGATACGCAGTATTTT.

This chain connects TRBV3-1 to TRBJ2-7; TRBD2 is a possible D gene (5 bases). Deletions cut 6 bases from V and 3 bases from J, with 12 bases between. The CDR3 totals 13 residues. Germline V gene sequence: CDR1 LGHDT, CDR2 YNNKEL (reference sequence). Here the CDR3 DNA reads TGTGCCAGCAGTAAGACCGGGATCTACGAGCAGTACTTC. Protein product: CASSKTGIYEQYF.

The chain carries TRBV20-1 and TRBJ1-4; TRBD1 matches at 10 bases. The junction had 6 bases not matched to a gene; V was cut back by 3 bases and J by 8 bases. This CDR3 has 14 residues. The V gene's germline CDR1 is DFQATT and CDR2 SNEGSKA (reference sequence). Here the CDR3 reads CSARRQGATEKLFF. In nucleotides, the CDR3 is TGCAGTGCTAGGCGACAGGGGGCGACGGAAAAACTGTTTTTT.

This clonotype was counted ten times or more. The rearrangement uses TRBV20-1 and TRBJ2-5, with TRBD1 matching 9 bases. The length of the CDR3 is 14 residues. The germline V gene has CDR1 DFQATT and CDR2 SNEGSKA (reference sequence). The junction had 8 bases not matched to a gene; V was cut back by 5 bases and J by 4 bases. In nucleotides, the CDR3 is TGCAGTGCTCGAGGACAGACAGGGGGAGAGACCCAGTACTTC. Translated: CSARGQTGGETQYF.

This chain uses TRBV4-1 with TRBJ2-5; D unclear. CDR1 MGHRA and CDR2 YSYEKL come from the germline V gene. The CDR3 has 15 amino acids. Trimming stripped 0 bases from V and 5 bases from J, with 13 bases between. The CDR3 nucleotides read TGCGCCAGCAGCCAAGATTCATCGGGTTCCGAGACCCAGTACTTC. It translates to CASSQDSSGSETQYF.